These T cell receptor beta chains were read from a single sample in a study of cytomegalovirus exposure and HLA in healthy donors. Libraries were prepared by immunoSEQ multiplex PCR; TCRdb keeps only in-frame clonotypes and omits some of them. The data contain 99,000 or so clones, roughly 15% of them singletons. Source material: PBMCs. The receptors were sampled from a female donor in good health and CMV-seronegative. The CDR3 runs from the conserved cysteine through the conserved F or W. The order of the fields is CDR3 DNA, CDR3 protein, D gene, V gene, J gene, clone size. The D gene is left open where the match is weak. Clone size is stated in some rows and not others, as once, few, many or a class when expanded.

CDR3 DNA: TGCGCCAGCAGCTTGGACAGAACAACCTACGAGCAGTACTTC
CDR3 protein: CASSLDRTTYEQYF
D gene: NA
V gene: TRBV5-1
J gene: TRBJ2-7
clone size: NA

CDR3 DNA: TGTGCCAGCAGGGTGGACAGGGACGACTCCTACGAGCAGTACTTC
CDR3 protein: CASRVDRDDSYEQYF
D gene: TRBD1
V gene: TRBV6-5
J gene: TRBJ2-7
clone size: few

CDR3 DNA: TGTGCCTGGAGTGTGAGTCGGAGAGGCTACACCTTC
CDR3 protein: CAWSVSRRGYTF
D gene: NA
V gene: TRBV30
J gene: TRBJ1-2
clone size: few

CDR3 DNA: TGTGCCAGCGGCAGACTAGCGGGGAACACAGATACGCAGTATTTT
CDR3 protein: CASGRLAGNTDTQYF
D gene: TRBD2
V gene: TRBV2
J gene: TRBJ2-3
clone size: few

CDR3 DNA: TGCGCCAGCAGCCAAGTACGACAGGGAATGAACACTGAAGCTTTCTTT
CDR3 protein: CASSQVRQGMNTEAFF
D gene: TRBD1
V gene: TRBV4-3
J gene: TRBJ1-1
clone size: NA

CDR3 DNA: TGCGCCAGCAGCATCGGGACTAGTGGTGACACCGGGGAGCTGTTTTTT
CDR3 protein: CASSIGTSGDTGELFF
D gene: TRBD2
V gene: TRBV5-1
J gene: TRBJ2-2
clone size: NA

CDR3 DNA: TGTGCCTGGAACGACGGGTACTATGGCTACACCTTC
CDR3 protein: CAWNDGYYGYTF
D gene: NA
V gene: TRBV30
J gene: TRBJ1-2
clone size: NA

CDR3 DNA: TGTGCCAGCAGCCCACTAGCTGCCACCTACAATGAGCAGTTCTTC
CDR3 protein: CASSPLAATYNEQFF
D gene: NA
V gene: TRBV11-1
J gene: TRBJ2-1
clone size: once

CDR3 DNA: TGTGCCTGGAGCAAAGGGGGCGCGGGGTCACCCCTCCACTTT
CDR3 protein: CAWSKGGAGSPLHF
D gene: TRBD1
V gene: TRBV30
J gene: TRBJ1-6
clone size: NA

CDR3 DNA: TGTGCCAGCAGTTTCGTGACCGCGGGAGTTCAAGAGACCCAGTACTTC
CDR3 protein: CASSFVTAGVQETQYF
D gene: TRBD2
V gene: TRBV28
J gene: TRBJ2-5
clone size: NA

CDR3 DNA: TGTGCCAGCCGCGGGCGACAGGATAACACTGAAGCTTTCTTT
CDR3 protein: CASRGRQDNTEAFF
D gene: NA
V gene: TRBV19
J gene: TRBJ1-1
clone size: NA

CDR3 DNA: TGTGCCAGCAGCTTAGATATCGGACTAGCGGGGGGAACAGATACGCAGTATTTT
CDR3 protein: CASSLDIGLAGGTDTQYF
D gene: TRBD2
V gene: TRBV11-2
J gene: TRBJ2-3
clone size: few

CDR3 DNA: TGTGCCAGCAGCTCGGGACAGTCCACAGATACGCAGTATTTT
CDR3 protein: CASSSGQSTDTQYF
D gene: TRBD1
V gene: TRBV7-2
J gene: TRBJ2-3
clone size: NA

CDR3 DNA: TGTGCCAGTAGTACTGGGACTCGGTACGGGGAGCTGTTTTTT
CDR3 protein: CASSTGTRYGELFF
D gene: NA
V gene: TRBV19
J gene: TRBJ2-2
clone size: NA

CDR3 DNA: TGTGCCAGCAGCTTGGACTCAAACTATGGCTACACCTTC
CDR3 protein: CASSLDSNYGYTF
D gene: NA
V gene: TRBV5-4
J gene: TRBJ1-2
clone size: NA

CDR3 DNA: TGCGCCAGCAGCCAAGAGCGGGAGTCATGGCAGTACTTC
CDR3 protein: CASSQERESWQYF
D gene: TRBD2
V gene: TRBV4-1
J gene: TRBJ2-7
clone size: NA

CDR3 DNA: TGTGCCATCAGTGAGCTGACAGCCTACGAGCAGTACTTC
CDR3 protein: CAISELTAYEQYF
D gene: NA
V gene: TRBV10-3
J gene: TRBJ2-7
clone size: NA

CDR3 DNA: TGCAGCGCCGAAACCGGGACAGGGGAATACGAGCAGTACTTC
CDR3 protein: CSAETGTGEYEQYF
D gene: TRBD1
V gene: TRBV29-1
J gene: TRBJ2-7
clone size: NA

CDR3 DNA: TGTGCCAGCAGCTGGGGGGGACAGGGCCTAAACACTGAAGCTTTCTTT
CDR3 protein: CASSWGGQGLNTEAFF
D gene: TRBD1
V gene: TRBV5-6
J gene: TRBJ1-1
clone size: NA

CDR3 DNA: TGTGCCAGCAGCCCCCGTCGGACAGGGGTTAGGGAGACCCAGTACTTC
CDR3 protein: CASSPRRTGVRETQYF
D gene: TRBD1
V gene: TRBV7-2
J gene: TRBJ2-5
clone size: few

CDR3 DNA: TGCAGCGTTGACCGGACAGAGACTACGAACTATGGCTACACCTTC
CDR3 protein: CSVDRTETTNYGYTF
D gene: NA
V gene: TRBV29-1
J gene: TRBJ1-2
clone size: NA

CDR3 DNA: TGTGCCTGGAGCGCCGCGGGATTTTCGGGGAATTACACCTTC
CDR3 protein: CAWSAAGFSGNYTF
D gene: NA
V gene: TRBV30
J gene: TRBJ1-2
clone size: few

CDR3 DNA: TGTGCCAGCAGTTACTCTAGTAAGACAGGGATCGGCGGCTACACCTTC
CDR3 protein: CASSYSSKTGIGGYTF
D gene: TRBD1
V gene: TRBV6-5
J gene: TRBJ1-2
clone size: few

CDR3 DNA: TGTGCCAGCAGCTTGTTGTACAGGGCGGCAGATACGCAGTATTTT
CDR3 protein: CASSLLYRAADTQYF
D gene: NA
V gene: TRBV5-6
J gene: TRBJ2-3
clone size: NA

CDR3 DNA: TGTGCCAGCAAAGCAGACAGACACCAAGAGACCCAGTACTTC
CDR3 protein: CASKADRHQETQYF
D gene: NA
V gene: TRBV6-4
J gene: TRBJ2-5
clone size: few

CDR3 DNA: TGTGCCAGCAGCTTAGAGATAGACACTAGCTCCTACGAGCAGTACTTC
CDR3 protein: CASSLEIDTSSYEQYF
D gene: NA
V gene: TRBV7-2
J gene: TRBJ2-7
clone size: few

CDR3 DNA: TGTGCCAGCAGTATCCAACCCCCCGGGGGGAACACTGAAGCTTTCTTT
CDR3 protein: CASSIQPPGGNTEAFF
D gene: NA
V gene: TRBV7-6
J gene: TRBJ1-1
clone size: NA

CDR3 DNA: TGTGCCAGCAGCCCACGGGACAGGGGATCCTACGAGCAGTACTTC
CDR3 protein: CASSPRDRGSYEQYF
D gene: TRBD1
V gene: TRBV13
J gene: TRBJ2-7
clone size: few

CDR3 DNA: TGCGCCAGCAGGCCTCCCGGGACAGGGGATTTCTACGAGCAGTACTTC
CDR3 protein: CASRPPGTGDFYEQYF
D gene: TRBD1
V gene: TRBV5-1
J gene: TRBJ2-7
clone size: few

CDR3 DNA: TGTGCCAGCAGTGAATATCCCCGGACTAGCGGGAGTCGACATGAGCAGTTCTTC
CDR3 protein: CASSEYPRTSGSRHEQFF
D gene: TRBD2
V gene: TRBV25-1
J gene: TRBJ2-1
clone size: once

CDR3 DNA: TGTGCTAGCAGCCGGGGGGGGCCGGAGACCCAGTACTTC
CDR3 protein: CASSRGGPETQYF
D gene: TRBD2
V gene: TRBV7-7
J gene: TRBJ2-5
clone size: NA

CDR3 DNA: TGCAGCGAAAGCGGACAGGGGGCAGATACGCAGTATTTT
CDR3 protein: CSESGQGADTQYF
D gene: TRBD1
V gene: TRBV29-1
J gene: TRBJ2-3
clone size: few

CDR3 DNA: TGCGCCAGCAGCAAAACCGGGACTAGCGGGATATTGGGCAGCACAGATACGCAGTATTTT
CDR3 protein: CASSKTGTSGILGSTDTQYF
D gene: TRBD2
V gene: TRBV5-1
J gene: TRBJ2-3
clone size: NA

CDR3 DNA: TGTGCCAGCAGTGCGTCCTCTGGAAACACCATATATTTT
CDR3 protein: CASSASSGNTIYF
D gene: NA
V gene: TRBV6-1
J gene: TRBJ1-3
clone size: NA

CDR3 DNA: TGTGCCAGCTCACCGGGGACTATTCGGGACACTGAAGCTTTCTTT
CDR3 protein: CASSPGTIRDTEAFF
D gene: NA
V gene: TRBV18
J gene: TRBJ1-1
clone size: NA

CDR3 DNA: TGTGCCAGCTCACCAGCGGGACAGGGGGCGACCGGGGAGCTGTTTTTT
CDR3 protein: CASSPAGQGATGELFF
D gene: TRBD1
V gene: TRBV18
J gene: TRBJ2-2
clone size: few

CDR3 DNA: TGTGCCAGCAGTTTTAATCTCTACGAGCAGTACTTC
CDR3 protein: CASSFNLYEQYF
D gene: NA
V gene: TRBV28
J gene: TRBJ2-7
clone size: few

CDR3 DNA: TGTGCCAGCAGTTTATCGACAGGGAGGAGCGGCGCTGAAGCTTTCTTT
CDR3 protein: CASSLSTGRSGAEAFF
D gene: TRBD1
V gene: TRBV28
J gene: TRBJ1-1
clone size: NA

CDR3 DNA: TGTGCCAGCAGTTACGACAGGGAACTTTACAATCAGCCCCAGCATTTT
CDR3 protein: CASSYDRELYNQPQHF
D gene: TRBD1
V gene: TRBV6-6
J gene: TRBJ1-5
clone size: few

CDR3 DNA: TGTGCCAGCAGTCAACCGGGACGGCGGGGAGAGACCCAGTACTTC
CDR3 protein: CASSQPGRRGETQYF
D gene: NA
V gene: TRBV7-6
J gene: TRBJ2-5
clone size: few

CDR3 DNA: TGTGCCAGCAGCCCCCGGCAGGGGCTTAGTGGCTACACCTTC
CDR3 protein: CASSPRQGLSGYTF
D gene: NA
V gene: TRBV6-5
J gene: TRBJ1-2
clone size: NA

CDR3 DNA: TGTGCCTGGAGTGTTCTTCTAGGAGATACGCAGTATTTT
CDR3 protein: CAWSVLLGDTQYF
D gene: NA
V gene: TRBV30
J gene: TRBJ2-3
clone size: few

CDR3 DNA: TGTGCCAGCAGCTCTAGCGGGAGCCGGGGTACAGATACGCAGTATTTT
CDR3 protein: CASSSSGSRGTDTQYF
D gene: TRBD2
V gene: TRBV7-3
J gene: TRBJ2-3
clone size: NA

CDR3 DNA: TGTGCCAGTAGTATTGTACAGGGGGCTGAGACCCAGTACTTC
CDR3 protein: CASSIVQGAETQYF
D gene: TRBD1
V gene: TRBV19
J gene: TRBJ2-5
clone size: few

CDR3 DNA: TGTGCCAGCAGCTTCGGGGGGCATGGCGGGGAGCTGTTTTTT
CDR3 protein: CASSFGGHGGELFF
D gene: NA
V gene: TRBV7-9
J gene: TRBJ2-2
clone size: NA

CDR3 DNA: TGTGCTACCCTCCAGAACAGGGGGAGCACCGGGGAGCTGTTTTTT
CDR3 protein: CATLQNRGSTGELFF
D gene: TRBD1
V gene: TRBV7-7
J gene: TRBJ2-2
clone size: few

CDR3 DNA: TGTGCCAGCAGTTTAGCCGGGCGGGGTGGGTCCTACGAGCAGTACTTC
CDR3 protein: CASSLAGRGGSYEQYF
D gene: NA
V gene: TRBV28
J gene: TRBJ2-7
clone size: few

CDR3 DNA: TGTGCCAGCAGTTTAACAGAACCTAACTATGGCTACACCTTC
CDR3 protein: CASSLTEPNYGYTF
D gene: NA
V gene: TRBV28
J gene: TRBJ1-2
clone size: few

CDR3 DNA: TGTGCCAGCAGTGCCTCGGGACTAGCGGACACAGATACGCAGTATTTT
CDR3 protein: CASSASGLADTDTQYF
D gene: TRBD2
V gene: TRBV28
J gene: TRBJ2-3
clone size: few

CDR3 DNA: TGCGCCAGCAGCCCGGGACAGGGCTACAATGAGCAGTTCTTC
CDR3 protein: CASSPGQGYNEQFF
D gene: TRBD1
V gene: TRBV5-1
J gene: TRBJ2-1
clone size: few

CDR3 DNA: TGTGCCAGCAGCGGCGGGGGTCTAGGCTACACCTTC
CDR3 protein: CASSGGGLGYTF
D gene: NA
V gene: TRBV5-6
J gene: TRBJ1-2
clone size: few

CDR3 DNA: TGTGCCAGCAGCCCCGTCGGCGGGAACGAGCAGTACTTC
CDR3 protein: CASSPVGGNEQYF
D gene: NA
V gene: TRBV27
J gene: TRBJ2-7
clone size: NA

CDR3 DNA: TGTGCCAGCAACGCCGAGACAGACTTCTATGGCTACACCTTC
CDR3 protein: CASNAETDFYGYTF
D gene: NA
V gene: TRBV7-9
J gene: TRBJ1-2
clone size: NA

CDR3 DNA: TGCGCCAGCAGTAAGCCGTCAGGGGACTATGGCTACACCTTC
CDR3 protein: CASSKPSGDYGYTF
D gene: NA
V gene: TRBV23-1
J gene: TRBJ1-2
clone size: NA

CDR3 DNA: TGTGCCACCAGCAGAGATCTATTACAGCTGACCTACAATGAGCAGTTCTTC
CDR3 protein: CATSRDLLQLTYNEQFF
D gene: NA
V gene: TRBV15
J gene: TRBJ2-1
clone size: NA

CDR3 DNA: TGTGCCAGCTCCCAGGGGTGGTCCGACAGGCGGCTCGTTGGCTACACCTTC
CDR3 protein: CASSQGWSDRRLVGYTF
D gene: NA
V gene: TRBV18
J gene: TRBJ1-2
clone size: few

CDR3 DNA: TGTGCCAGCAGCAAAGGGGAACAGGTTGGTCAGCCCCAGCATTTT
CDR3 protein: CASSKGEQVGQPQHF
D gene: NA
V gene: TRBV21-1
J gene: TRBJ1-5
clone size: NA

CDR3 DNA: TGTGCCAGCAGCGTAGCTTCCGGACGGACAGGGGACAATGAGCAGTTCTTC
CDR3 protein: CASSVASGRTGDNEQFF
D gene: TRBD1
V gene: TRBV9
J gene: TRBJ2-1
clone size: NA